The rows below give T cell receptor beta chains drawn from one sample of a study of Graves' ophthalmopathy and Graves' hyperthyroidism. TCRdb reanalysed the multiplex PCR reads using MiXCR and keeps one entry per CDR3 protein. Of roughly 51,000 distinct CDR3 sequences listed, 50% are singletons. The sequenced sample was peripheral blood. The receptors were sampled from an adult man with Graves' ophthalmopathy. The CDR3 runs from the conserved cysteine through the conserved F or W. A D gene is named only where the DNA matches it firmly. Clone sizes are given selectively: once, few, many, or a class where the clone is expanded.

d_gene: .
abundance: .
j_gene: TRBJ1-3
v_gene: TRBV9
CDR3aa: CASSVGSANTIYF

d_gene: .
abundance: many
j_gene: TRBJ1-5
v_gene: TRBV4-1
CDR3aa: CASSQVLAANQPQHF

d_gene: .
abundance: .
j_gene: TRBJ2-1
v_gene: TRBV19
CDR3aa: CASSPSRSRRGTPATDTQFF

d_gene: .
abundance: medium-sized
j_gene: TRBJ1-2
v_gene: TRBV7-9
CDR3aa: CASSLVQDYGYTF

d_gene: .
abundance: .
j_gene: TRBJ2-2
v_gene: TRBV6-2/TRBV6-3
CDR3aa: CASSPTNTGELFF

d_gene: .
abundance: .
j_gene: TRBJ2-5
v_gene: TRBV7-3
CDR3aa: CANSAFTGFGETQYF

d_gene: .
abundance: many
j_gene: TRBJ2-3
v_gene: TRBV9
CDR3aa: CASSAITQGGFTDTQYF

d_gene: TRBD1
abundance: .
j_gene: TRBJ2-5
v_gene: TRBV10-3
CDR3aa: CAISGDRDGETQYF

d_gene: TRBD2
abundance: many
j_gene: TRBJ2-5
v_gene: TRBV6-5
CDR3aa: CASSYSQRGGSQYF

d_gene: .
abundance: many
j_gene: TRBJ2-7
v_gene: TRBV7-2
CDR3aa: CASSPGGARRSHEQYF

d_gene: TRBD1
abundance: many
j_gene: TRBJ2-1
v_gene: TRBV28
CDR3aa: CASSAGQGEQFF

d_gene: .
abundance: many
j_gene: TRBJ2-3
v_gene: TRBV5-8
CDR3aa: CASSLVDLSTDTQYF

d_gene: TRBD1
abundance: .
j_gene: TRBJ2-5
v_gene: TRBV10-3
CDR3aa: CAISAITGTGETQYF

d_gene: TRBD1
abundance: once
j_gene: TRBJ1-2
v_gene: TRBV20-1
CDR3aa: CSARDRENYGYTF

d_gene: .
abundance: .
j_gene: TRBJ2-7
v_gene: TRBV25-1
CDR3aa: CASSGSGRDPYEQYF

d_gene: .
abundance: .
j_gene: TRBJ2-5
v_gene: TRBV7-2
CDR3aa: CASSSSGGGGETQYF

d_gene: TRBD2
abundance: .
j_gene: TRBJ2-5
v_gene: TRBV19
CDR3aa: CASMGGGALTQYF

d_gene: TRBD1
abundance: .
j_gene: TRBJ2-1
v_gene: TRBV19
CDR3aa: CASRTGDNEQFF

d_gene: TRBD1
abundance: .
j_gene: TRBJ1-1
v_gene: TRBV16
CDR3aa: CANSQNRGKAAFF

d_gene: .
abundance: .
j_gene: TRBJ1-6
v_gene: TRBV6-6
CDR3aa: CASSQRGVRTYNSPLHF

d_gene: TRBD1
abundance: .
j_gene: TRBJ2-1
v_gene: TRBV25-1
CDR3aa: CASSQTGGPFF

d_gene: .
abundance: .
j_gene: TRBJ2-3
v_gene: TRBV7-9
CDR3aa: CASSLVGTGPNEQYF

d_gene: TRBD2
abundance: many
j_gene: TRBJ2-7
v_gene: TRBV5-1
CDR3aa: CASSIGTNYEQYF

d_gene: .
abundance: many
j_gene: TRBJ1-1
v_gene: TRBV20-1
CDR3aa: CSAGDLGWAFF

d_gene: TRBD1
abundance: .
j_gene: TRBJ2-5
v_gene: TRBV7-2
CDR3aa: CASTPQFGTGRETQYF

d_gene: TRBD1
abundance: many
j_gene: TRBJ2-7
v_gene: TRBV7-9
CDR3aa: CASALTGTVYEQYF

d_gene: .
abundance: many
j_gene: TRBJ2-1
v_gene: TRBV20-1
CDR3aa: CSAERDDYNEQFF

d_gene: .
abundance: .
j_gene: TRBJ2-2
v_gene: TRBV6-4
CDR3aa: CASSEDSSTEELFF

d_gene: .
abundance: .
j_gene: TRBJ2-3
v_gene: TRBV14
CDR3aa: CASSHRDTQYF

d_gene: .
abundance: few
j_gene: TRBJ2-1
v_gene: TRBV19
CDR3aa: CASTWDGNNEQFF

d_gene: .
abundance: medium-sized
j_gene: TRBJ2-1
v_gene: TRBV10-3
CDR3aa: CAIGGRVNYNEQFF

d_gene: .
abundance: once
j_gene: TRBJ2-7
v_gene: TRBV20-1
CDR3aa: CSAVIRLGGEQYF

d_gene: .
abundance: .
j_gene: TRBJ2-7
v_gene: TRBV6-5
CDR3aa: CASSYGQSYEQYF

d_gene: .
abundance: medium-sized
j_gene: TRBJ2-3
v_gene: TRBV20-1
CDR3aa: CSAHQNTQYF

d_gene: .
abundance: many
j_gene: TRBJ2-5
v_gene: TRBV6-5
CDR3aa: CASSRGRETQYF

d_gene: .
abundance: .
j_gene: TRBJ2-3
v_gene: TRBV20-1
CDR3aa: CSARGFGVDTQYF

d_gene: TRBD2
abundance: many
j_gene: TRBJ2-5
v_gene: TRBV28
CDR3aa: CASFTDGLAGDQYF

d_gene: TRBD1
abundance: .
j_gene: TRBJ1-1
v_gene: TRBV19
CDR3aa: CASSISTTGTGVTEAFF

d_gene: .
abundance: .
j_gene: .
v_gene: TRBV19
CDR3aa: CASSIEREGEVTDTQHF

d_gene: TRBD1
abundance: many
j_gene: TRBJ1-1
v_gene: TRBV20-1
CDR3aa: CSARDTGAGLNTEAFF